Sequencing of this T cell receptor beta chain was carried out in a study of CD8+ T cells in alopecia areata. There are 12 residues in the CDR3. Germline V gene lookup returns CDR1 NNHDY and CDR2 SYVADS. Sequencing used cDNA as its template, made by extracting RNA and reverse transcribing it. Generated by immunoSEQ multiplex PCR, the TCRdb table keeps only in-frame clones and is missing some. The record shows more than 90,000 clones for this sample, with no singletons present. This clone was counted many times. Its antigen is not known. All gene names here are mouse names. Read sequence stops 4 residues before the CDR3 end, and the germline J gene provides the missing end. Study-level points and caveats: Patients shared TCRs less clearly than mice did, possibly for HLA-related reasons.

Source material: lesional skin. This receptor was taken from a C3H/HeJ mouse with alopecia areata. Mouse strain MHC haplotype: H2-k. The V gene is TRBV13-3, the J gene TRBJ1-1; the D gene is possibly TRBD1 (5 bases). This CDR3 is CASSDRTSEVFF. The covered CDR3 bases are TGTGCCAGCAGTGATCGGACATCA.